Included here is one T cell receptor (beta chain) sequence, with context. This clonotype was found many times. Which antigen it targets is not known. Qualities for individual bases were not recorded, and no much larger clone is one base off. This sample stems from a study listed by TCRdb under 2016. Libraries were constructed by RT-PCR. TCRdb records Illumina MiSeq as the sequencer. TCRdb reworked the public reads: Q25 trimming with fastp, MiXCR clone assembly, productive beta chains retained. Rows are unified per CDR3 protein, each entry keeping the most common DNA and genes. In this sample the table shows hundreds of thousands of distinct CDR3 sequences, 13% to 15% of which occur a single time. The top ten clonotypes cover roughly 3.6% of the sample. The germline V end is reduced by 4 bases and the J end by 4 bases; junction bases left unmatched: 5. The CDR3 measures 14 amino acids from cysteine to phenylalanine. CDR3 DNA is the only sequence kept; it has 42 bases, read in frame from the first base. CDR1 and CDR2, per the germline V gene, are SGHRS and YFSETQ.

The TCR was taken from a female donor in good health, serving as a healthy control. Sequenced: memory CD4+ T cells from blood. The rearrangement joined TRBV5-1 to TRBJ1-2, with TRBD1 identical over 9 junction bases. CDR3 protein: CASSVGQGGYGYTF. In nucleotide form, the sequence is TGCGCCAGCAGCGTGGGACAGGGTGGCTATGGCTACACCTTC.